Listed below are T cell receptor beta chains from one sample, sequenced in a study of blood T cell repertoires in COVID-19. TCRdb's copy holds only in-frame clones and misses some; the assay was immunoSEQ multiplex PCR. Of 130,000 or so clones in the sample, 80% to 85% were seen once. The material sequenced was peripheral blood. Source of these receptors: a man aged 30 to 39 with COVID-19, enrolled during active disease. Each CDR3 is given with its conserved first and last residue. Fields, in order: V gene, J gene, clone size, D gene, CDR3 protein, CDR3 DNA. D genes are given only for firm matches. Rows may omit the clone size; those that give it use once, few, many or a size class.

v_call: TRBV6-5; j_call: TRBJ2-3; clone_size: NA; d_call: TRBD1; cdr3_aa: CASRLAGGTQYF; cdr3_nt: TGTGCCAGCAGGCTTGCAGGGGGCACGCAGTATTTT
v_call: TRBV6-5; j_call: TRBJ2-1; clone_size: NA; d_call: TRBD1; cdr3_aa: CALRQGASYNEQFF; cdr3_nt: TGTGCCCTTAGACAGGGGGCTTCGTACAATGAGCAGTTCTTC
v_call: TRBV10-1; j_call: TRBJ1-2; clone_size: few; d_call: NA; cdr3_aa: CASSDGQGYGYTF; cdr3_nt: TGCGCCAGCAGTGATGGGCAGGGATATGGCTACACCTTC
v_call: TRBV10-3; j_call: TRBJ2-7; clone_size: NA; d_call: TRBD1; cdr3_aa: CAITRDRYYEQYF; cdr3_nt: TGTGCCATCACCCGGGACAGATACTACGAGCAGTACTTC
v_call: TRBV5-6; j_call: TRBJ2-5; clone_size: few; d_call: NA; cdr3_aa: CASSLKETQYF; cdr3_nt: TGTGCCAGCAGCCTAAAGGAGACCCAGTACTTC
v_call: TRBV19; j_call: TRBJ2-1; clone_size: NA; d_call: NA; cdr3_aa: CASSIVLRDEQFF; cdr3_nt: TGTGCCAGTAGTATAGTATTGCGCGATGAGCAGTTCTTC
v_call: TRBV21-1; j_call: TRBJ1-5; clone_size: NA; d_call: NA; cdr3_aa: CASSKFPQDYYQPQHF; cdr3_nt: TGTGCCAGCAGCAAATTCCCGCAGGACTATTATCAGCCCCAGCATTTT
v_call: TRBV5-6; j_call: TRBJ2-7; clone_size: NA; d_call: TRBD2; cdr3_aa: CASSFYTSGRHEQYF; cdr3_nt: TGTGCCAGCAGCTTTTATACTAGCGGGAGACACGAGCAGTACTTC
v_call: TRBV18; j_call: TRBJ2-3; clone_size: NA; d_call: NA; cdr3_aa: CASSPGSAPSTDTQYF; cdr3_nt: TGTGCCAGCTCCCCCGGAAGCGCCCCTAGCACAGATACGCAGTATTTT
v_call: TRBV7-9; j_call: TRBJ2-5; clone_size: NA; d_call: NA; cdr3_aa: CASSPPGDQETQYF; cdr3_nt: TGTGCCAGCAGCCCCCCCGGGGACCAAGAGACCCAGTACTTC
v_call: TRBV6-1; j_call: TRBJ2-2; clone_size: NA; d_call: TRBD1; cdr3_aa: CASSGQPEQGGITGELFF; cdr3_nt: TGTGCCAGCAGTGGTCAGCCAGAACAGGGGGGAATTACCGGGGAGCTGTTTTTT
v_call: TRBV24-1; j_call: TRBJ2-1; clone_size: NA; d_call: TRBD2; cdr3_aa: CATSGIPGLAQIGDEQFF; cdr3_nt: TGTGCCACCAGTGGCATTCCGGGACTAGCCCAAATAGGGGATGAGCAGTTCTTC
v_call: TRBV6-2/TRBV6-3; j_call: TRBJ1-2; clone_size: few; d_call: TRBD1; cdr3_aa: CASSISGQALGGYTF; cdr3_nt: TGTGCCAGCAGTATCTCGGGACAGGCCCTCGGGGGCTACACCTTC
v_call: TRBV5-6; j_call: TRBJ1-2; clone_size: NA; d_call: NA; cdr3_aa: CASSKARSYGYTF; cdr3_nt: TGTGCCAGCAGCAAGGCTCGGAGTTATGGCTACACCTTC
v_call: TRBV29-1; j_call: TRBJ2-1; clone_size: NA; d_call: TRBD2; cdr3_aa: CSVEPLLAGDPEQFF; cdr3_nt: TGCAGCGTTGAACCCCTCCTAGCGGGAGACCCTGAGCAGTTCTTC
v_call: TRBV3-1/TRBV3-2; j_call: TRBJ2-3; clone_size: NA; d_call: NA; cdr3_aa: CASSQADAGPDTQYF; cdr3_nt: TGTGCCAGCAGCCAGGCAGACGCGGGGCCAGATACGCAGTATTTT